This T cell receptor beta chain was sequenced for a study of T cell changes during pregnancy in multiple sclerosis. Germline CDR1 and CDR2: SNHLY and FYNNEI. Deletions cut 3 bases from V and 5 bases from J, with 16 bases between. The CDR3 totals 15 residues. Measured with immunoSEQ multiplex PCR; TCRdb has only the in-frame clones, and not every one. Here the sample spans under 90,000 clones, 90% to 95% being singletons. The specimen was peripheral blood, collected in the second trimester of pregnancy. The chain couples TRBV2 to TRBJ2-5; D is possibly TRBD1 (5 bases). This sequence was found in a female donor in good health, enrolled as a control in a pregnancy study. CDR3 bases: TGTGCCAGCAGTGACTTGGGCAGGGTATCGGAGACCCAGTACTTC. It encodes CASSDLGRVSETQYF.